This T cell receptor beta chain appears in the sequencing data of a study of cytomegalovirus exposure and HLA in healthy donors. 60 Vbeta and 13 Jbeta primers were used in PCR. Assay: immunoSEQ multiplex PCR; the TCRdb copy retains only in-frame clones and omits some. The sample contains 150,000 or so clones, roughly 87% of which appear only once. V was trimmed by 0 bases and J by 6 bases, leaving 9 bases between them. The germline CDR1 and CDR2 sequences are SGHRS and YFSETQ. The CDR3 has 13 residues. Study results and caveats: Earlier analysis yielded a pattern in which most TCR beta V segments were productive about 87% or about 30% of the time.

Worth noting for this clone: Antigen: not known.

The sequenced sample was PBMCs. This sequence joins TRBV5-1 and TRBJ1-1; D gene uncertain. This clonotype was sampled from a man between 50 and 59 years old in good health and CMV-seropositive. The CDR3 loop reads CASSLAHTPEAFF. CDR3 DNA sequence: TGCGCCAGCAGCTTGGCGCATACACCTGAAGCTTTCTTT.